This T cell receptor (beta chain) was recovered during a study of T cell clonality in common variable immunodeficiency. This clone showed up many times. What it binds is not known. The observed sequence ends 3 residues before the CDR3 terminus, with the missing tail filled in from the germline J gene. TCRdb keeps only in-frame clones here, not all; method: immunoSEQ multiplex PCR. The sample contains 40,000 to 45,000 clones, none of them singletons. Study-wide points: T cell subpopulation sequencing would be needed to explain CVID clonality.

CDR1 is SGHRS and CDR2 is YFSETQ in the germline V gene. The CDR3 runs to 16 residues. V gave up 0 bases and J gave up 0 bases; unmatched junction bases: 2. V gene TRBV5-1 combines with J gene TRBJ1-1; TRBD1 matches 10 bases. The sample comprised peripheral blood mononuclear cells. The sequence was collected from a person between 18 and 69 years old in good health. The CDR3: CASSLAGTGVNTEAFF. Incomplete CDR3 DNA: TGCGCCAGCAGCTTGGCCGGGACAGGGGTGAACACTGAA.